This TCR beta chain was obtained from a study of cytomegalovirus exposure and HLA in healthy donors. The study ran its PCR with 60 Vbeta and 13 Jbeta primers. The method was immunoSEQ multiplex PCR; TCRdb's version includes in-frame clones alone and lacks a portion of them. The profile covers about 110,000 clones, with approximately 85% appearing a single time and about 1.5% taken by the ten largest. Study-level findings and limits: In a later analysis, several top co-occurrence clusters appeared linked to parvovirus B19, influenza, CMV and Epstein-Barr virus. Further analysis, carried out later, found HLA-associated TCR beta chains more clonally expanded than equally common other chains.

Germline CDR1 is SEHNR and CDR2 is FQNEAQ (reference sequence). The CDR3 runs 14 residues. V shed 6 bases, J shed 10 bases, and the junction held 6 bases outside the gene matches. Comments on this clone: Its cognate antigen is unknown.

The receptor was isolated from a man in his forties or fifties in good health and CMV-seronegative. Sequencing was performed on PBMCs. This rearrangement joins TRBV7-9 to TRBJ1-6, with 10 bases fitting TRBD1. CDR3 loop: CASSRGTGESPLHF. The CDR3 DNA reads TGTGCCAGCAGTCGCGGGACAGGGGAGTCACCCCTCCACTTT.